This T cell receptor beta chain emerged from a study of cytomegalovirus exposure and HLA in healthy donors. Broader study findings: TCR beta V segments were, for the most part, productive about 90% or about 30% of the time in an earlier analysis. According to the study, about 180 TCR beta chains were cytomegalovirus-associated.

Primers: 60 Vbeta forward and 13 Jbeta reverse. Sequencing used immunoSEQ multiplex PCR; TCRdb keeps in-frame clones, though not all of them. In the table there are 150,000 to 200,000 clones, 75% to 85% of which are singletons. V lost 5 bases and J lost 8, with 13 bases in between. CDR3 length: 13 residues. The germline V gene has CDR1 SGHVS and CDR2 FQNEAQ. About this clone itself: Its antigen is unidentified.

Sequencing was performed on PBMCs. This TCR was sampled from a woman aged 50 to 65 in good health and CMV-seropositive. This chain links TRBV7-8 with TRBJ1-3; D not resolved. This CDR3 reads CASSPRARDTIYF. CDR3 nucleotide sequence: TGTGCCAGCAGCCCTAGAGCCCGAGACACCATATATTTT.